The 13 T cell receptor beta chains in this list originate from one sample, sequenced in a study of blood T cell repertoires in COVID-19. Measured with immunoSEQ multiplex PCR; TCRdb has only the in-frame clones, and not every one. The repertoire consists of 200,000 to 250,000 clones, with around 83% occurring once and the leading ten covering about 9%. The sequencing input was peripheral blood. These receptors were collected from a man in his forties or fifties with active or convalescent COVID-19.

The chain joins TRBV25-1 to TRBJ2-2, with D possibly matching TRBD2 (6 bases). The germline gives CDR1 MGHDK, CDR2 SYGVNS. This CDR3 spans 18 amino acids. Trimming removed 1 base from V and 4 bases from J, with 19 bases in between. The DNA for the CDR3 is TGTGCCAGCAGTGAATTTACTTCCTCCGGGAGCGTCACCGGGGAGCTGTTTTTT. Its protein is CASSEFTSSGSVTGELFF. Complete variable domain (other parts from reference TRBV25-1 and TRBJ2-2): EADIYQTPRYLVIGTGKKITLECSQTMGHDKMYWYQQDPGMELHLIHYSYGVNSTEKGDLSSESTVSRIRTEHFPLTLESARPSHTSQYLCASSEFTSSGSVTGELFFGEGSRLTVL.

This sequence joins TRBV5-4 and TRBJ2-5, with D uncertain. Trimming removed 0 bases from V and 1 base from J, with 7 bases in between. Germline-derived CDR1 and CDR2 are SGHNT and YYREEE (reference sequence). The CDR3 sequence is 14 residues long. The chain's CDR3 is CASSLDGIQETQYF. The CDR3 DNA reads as TGTGCCAGCAGCTTGGACGGTATCCAAGAGACCCAGTACTTC.

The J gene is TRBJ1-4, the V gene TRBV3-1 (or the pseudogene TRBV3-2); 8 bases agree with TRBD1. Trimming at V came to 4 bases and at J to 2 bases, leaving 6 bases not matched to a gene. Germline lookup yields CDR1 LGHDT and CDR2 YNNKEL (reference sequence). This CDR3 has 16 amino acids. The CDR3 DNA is TGTGCCAGCAGCCTAGGCCGGACAGGGACTAATGAAAAACTGTTTTTT. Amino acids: CASSLGRTGTNEKLFF.

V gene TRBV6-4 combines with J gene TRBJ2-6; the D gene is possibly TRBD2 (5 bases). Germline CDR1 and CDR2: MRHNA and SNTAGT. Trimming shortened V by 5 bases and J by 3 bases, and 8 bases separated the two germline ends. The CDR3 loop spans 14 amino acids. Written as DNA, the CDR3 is TGTGCCAGCAGTCGAGAGGGTGGGGCCAACGTCCTGACTTTC. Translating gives CASSREGGANVLTF.

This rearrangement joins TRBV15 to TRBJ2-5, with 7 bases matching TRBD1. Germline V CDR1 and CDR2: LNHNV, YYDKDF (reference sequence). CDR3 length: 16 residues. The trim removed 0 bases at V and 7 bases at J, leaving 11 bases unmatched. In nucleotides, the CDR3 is TGTGCCACCAGCAGAGATCTCCCCCCCGCAGGGGGGACCCAGTACTTC. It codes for CATSRDLPPAGGTQYF. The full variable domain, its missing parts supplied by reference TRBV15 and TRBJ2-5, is DAMVIQNPRYQVTQFGKPVTLSCSQTLNHNVMYWYQQKSSQAPKLLFHYYDKDFNNEADTPDNFQSRRPNTSFCFLDIRSPGLGDTAMYLCATSRDLPPAGGTQYFGPGTRLLVL.

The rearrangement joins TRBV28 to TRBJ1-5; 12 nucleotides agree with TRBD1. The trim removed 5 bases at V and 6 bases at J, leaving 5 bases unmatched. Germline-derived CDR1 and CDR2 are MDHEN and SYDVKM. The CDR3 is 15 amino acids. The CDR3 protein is CASSLGTGGSQPQHF. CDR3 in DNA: TGTGCCAGCAGTCTCGGGACAGGGGGCTCTCAGCCCCAGCATTTT.

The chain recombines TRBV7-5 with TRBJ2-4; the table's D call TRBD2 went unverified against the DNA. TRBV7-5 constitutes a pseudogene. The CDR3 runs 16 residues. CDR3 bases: TGTGTCAGAAGCGGGGAGGGAGGCAGAACAAAAAACATTCAGTACTTC. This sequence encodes CVRSGEGGRTKNIQYF.

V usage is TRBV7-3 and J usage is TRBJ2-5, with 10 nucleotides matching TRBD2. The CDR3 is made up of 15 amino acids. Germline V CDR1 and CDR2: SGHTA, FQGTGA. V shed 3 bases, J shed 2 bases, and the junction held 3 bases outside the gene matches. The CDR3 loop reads CASSFIAGGQETQYF. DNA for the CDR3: TGTGCCAGCAGCTTTATAGCGGGGGGACAAGAGACCCAGTACTTC. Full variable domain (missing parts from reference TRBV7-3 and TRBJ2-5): GAGVSQTPSNKVTEKGKYVELRCDPISGHTALYWYRQSLGQGPEFLIYFQGTGAADDSGLPNDRFFAVRPEGSVSTLKIQRTERGDSAVYLCASSFIAGGQETQYFGPGTRLLVL.

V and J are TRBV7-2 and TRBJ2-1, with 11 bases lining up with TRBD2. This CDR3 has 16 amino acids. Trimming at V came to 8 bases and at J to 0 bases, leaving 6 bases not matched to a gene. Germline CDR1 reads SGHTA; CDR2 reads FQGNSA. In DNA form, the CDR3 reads TGTGCCAGCCGTCTAGCGGGAGGAAGCTCCTACAATGAGCAGTTCTTC. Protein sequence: CASRLAGGSSYNEQFF.

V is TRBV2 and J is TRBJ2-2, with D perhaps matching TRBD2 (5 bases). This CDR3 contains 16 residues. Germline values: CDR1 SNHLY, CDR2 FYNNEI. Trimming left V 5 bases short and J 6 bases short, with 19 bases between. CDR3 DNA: TGTGCCAGCAGTATAAGAGGGCTGGGTACGGCCGGGGAGCTGTTTTTT. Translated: CASSIRGLGTAGELFF.

The CDR3 DNA follows: TGTGCCAGCACCTATACAGGGGGCGGCACAGATACGCAGTATTTT. This codes for CASTYTGGGTDTQYF. The genes are TRBV7-2 and TRBJ2-3; 9 bases match TRBD1. The CDR3 loop spans 15 amino acids. J was trimmed by 1 base and V by 7 bases; bases with no gene match: 6. Germline V lookup: CDR1 SGHTA, CDR2 FQGNSA.

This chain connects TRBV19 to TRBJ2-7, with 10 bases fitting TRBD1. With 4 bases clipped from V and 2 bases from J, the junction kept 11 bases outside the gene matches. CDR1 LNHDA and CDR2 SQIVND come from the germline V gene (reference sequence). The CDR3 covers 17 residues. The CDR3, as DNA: TGTGCCAGTAGTACCTCCCGCGACAGGGGGCAAACCTACGAGCAGTACGTC. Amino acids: CASSTSRDRGQTYEQYV.

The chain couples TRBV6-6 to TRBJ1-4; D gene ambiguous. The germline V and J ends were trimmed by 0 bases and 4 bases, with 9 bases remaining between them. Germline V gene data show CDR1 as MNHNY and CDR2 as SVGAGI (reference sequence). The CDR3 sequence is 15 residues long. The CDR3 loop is CASSYSAGDNEKLFF. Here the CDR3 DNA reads TGTGCCAGCAGTTACTCCGCGGGCGATAATGAAAAACTGTTTTTT.